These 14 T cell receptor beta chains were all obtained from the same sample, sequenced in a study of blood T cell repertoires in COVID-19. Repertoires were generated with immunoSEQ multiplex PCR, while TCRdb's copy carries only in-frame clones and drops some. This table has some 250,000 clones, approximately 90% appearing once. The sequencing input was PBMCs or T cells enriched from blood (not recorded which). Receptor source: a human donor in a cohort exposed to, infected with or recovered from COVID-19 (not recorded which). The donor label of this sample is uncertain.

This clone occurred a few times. CDR3 nucleotides: TGTGCCAGTAGTAACCGACTAGCGCCCTACCAAGAGACCCAGTACTTC. It encodes CASSNRLAPYQETQYF. The chain has TRBV19 and TRBJ2-5; 8 nucleotides agree with TRBD2. J was trimmed by 0 bases and V by 4 bases; bases with no gene match: 7. Looked up from germline, CDR1 is LNHDA and CDR2 is SQIVND (reference sequence). The CDR3 is 16 amino acids.

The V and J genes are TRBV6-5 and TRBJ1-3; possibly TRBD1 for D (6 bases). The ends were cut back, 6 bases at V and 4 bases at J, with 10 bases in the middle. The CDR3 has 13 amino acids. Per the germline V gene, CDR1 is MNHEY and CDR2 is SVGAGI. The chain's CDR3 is CASRTGLGNTIYF. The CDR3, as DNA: TGTGCCAGCAGGACAGGTTTGGGAAACACCATATATTTT.

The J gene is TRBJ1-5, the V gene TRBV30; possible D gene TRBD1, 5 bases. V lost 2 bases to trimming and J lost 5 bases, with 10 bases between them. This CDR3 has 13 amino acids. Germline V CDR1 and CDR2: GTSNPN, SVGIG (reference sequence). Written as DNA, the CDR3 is TGTGCCTGGAGTCTCGGGGGAGATCAGCCCCAGCATTTT. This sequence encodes CAWSLGGDQPQHF.

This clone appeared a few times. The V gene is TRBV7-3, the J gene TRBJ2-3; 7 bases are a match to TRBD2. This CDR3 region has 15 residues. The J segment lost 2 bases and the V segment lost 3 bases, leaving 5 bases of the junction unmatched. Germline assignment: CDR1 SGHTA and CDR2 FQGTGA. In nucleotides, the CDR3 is TGTGCCAGCAGCTTGGCGGGGGAGACCACAGATACGCAGTATTTT. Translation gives CASSLAGETTDTQYF.

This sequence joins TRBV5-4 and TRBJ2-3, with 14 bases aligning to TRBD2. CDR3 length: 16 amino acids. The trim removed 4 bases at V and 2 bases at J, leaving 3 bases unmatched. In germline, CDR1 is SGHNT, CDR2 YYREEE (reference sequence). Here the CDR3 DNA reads TGTGCCAGCAGCCCGGGACTAGCGGGGGTCACAGATACGCAGTATTTT. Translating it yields CASSPGLAGVTDTQYF.

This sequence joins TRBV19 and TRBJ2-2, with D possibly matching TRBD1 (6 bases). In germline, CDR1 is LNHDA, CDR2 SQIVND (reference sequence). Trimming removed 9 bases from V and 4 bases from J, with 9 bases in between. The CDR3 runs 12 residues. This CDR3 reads CASVRGTGELFF. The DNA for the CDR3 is TGTGCCAGCGTCAGGGGCACCGGGGAGCTGTTTTTT. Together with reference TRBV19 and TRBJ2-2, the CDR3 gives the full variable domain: DGGITQSPKYLFRKEGQNVTLSCEQNLNHDAMYWYRQDPGQGLRLIYYSQIVNDFQKGDIAEGYSVSREKKESFPLTVTSAQKNPTAFYLCASVRGTGELFFGEGSRLTVL.

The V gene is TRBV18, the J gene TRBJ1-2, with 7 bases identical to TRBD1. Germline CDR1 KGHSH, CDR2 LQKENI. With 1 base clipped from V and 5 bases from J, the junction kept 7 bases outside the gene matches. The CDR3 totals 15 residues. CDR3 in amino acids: CASSPLEQGFYGYTF. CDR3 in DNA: TGTGCCAGCTCACCACTGGAACAGGGGTTTTATGGCTACACCTTC.

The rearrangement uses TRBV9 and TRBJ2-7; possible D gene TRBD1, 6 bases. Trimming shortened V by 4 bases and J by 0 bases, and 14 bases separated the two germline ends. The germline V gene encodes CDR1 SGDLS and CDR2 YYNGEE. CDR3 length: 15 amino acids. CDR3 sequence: CASSFSDRSSYEQYF. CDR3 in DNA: TGTGCCAGCAGCTTCTCTGACAGGAGCTCCTACGAGCAGTACTTC.

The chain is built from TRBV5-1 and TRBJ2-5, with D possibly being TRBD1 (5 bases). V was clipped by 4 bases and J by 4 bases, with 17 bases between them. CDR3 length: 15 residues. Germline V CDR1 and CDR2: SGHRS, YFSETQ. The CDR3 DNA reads TGCGCCAGCAGCGAAGGGGATAGGTATTCAGAGACCCAGTACTTC. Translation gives CASSEGDRYSETQYF. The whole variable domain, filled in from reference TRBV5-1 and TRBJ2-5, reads KAGVTQTPRYLIKTRGQQVTLSCSPISGHRSVSWYQQTPGQGLQFLFEYFSETQRNKGNFPGRFSGRQFSNSRSEMNVSTLELGDSALYLCASSEGDRYSETQYFGPGTRLLVL.

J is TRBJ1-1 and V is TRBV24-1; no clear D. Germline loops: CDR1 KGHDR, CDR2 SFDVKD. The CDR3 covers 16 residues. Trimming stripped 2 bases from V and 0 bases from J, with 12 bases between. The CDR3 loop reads CATSDSRMVVNTEAFF. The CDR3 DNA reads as TGTGCCACCAGTGATTCCAGGATGGTGGTGAACACTGAAGCTTTCTTT.

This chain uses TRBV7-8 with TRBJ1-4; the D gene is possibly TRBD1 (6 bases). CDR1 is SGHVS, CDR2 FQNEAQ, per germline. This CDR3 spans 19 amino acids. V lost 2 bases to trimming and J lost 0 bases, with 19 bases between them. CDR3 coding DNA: TGTGCCAGCAGCTTATCTCTCCGTGGGGGGGCTGCAACTAATGAAAAACTGTTTTTT. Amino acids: CASSLSLRGGAATNEKLFF.

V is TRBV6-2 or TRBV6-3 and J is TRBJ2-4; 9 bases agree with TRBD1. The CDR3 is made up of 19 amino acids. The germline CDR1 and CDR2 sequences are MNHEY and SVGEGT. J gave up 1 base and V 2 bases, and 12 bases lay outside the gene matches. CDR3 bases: TGTGCCAGCAGTTACACCGGGACAGGGATACCAGGTGCCAAAAACATTCAGTACTTC. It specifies CASSYTGTGIPGAKNIQYF.

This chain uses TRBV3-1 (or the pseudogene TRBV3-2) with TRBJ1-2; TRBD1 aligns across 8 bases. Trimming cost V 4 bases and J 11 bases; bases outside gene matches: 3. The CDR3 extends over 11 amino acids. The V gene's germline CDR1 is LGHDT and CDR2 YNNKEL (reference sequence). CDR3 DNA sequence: TGTGCCAGCAGCCGGGACAGGCTATACACCTTC. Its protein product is CASSRDRLYTF.

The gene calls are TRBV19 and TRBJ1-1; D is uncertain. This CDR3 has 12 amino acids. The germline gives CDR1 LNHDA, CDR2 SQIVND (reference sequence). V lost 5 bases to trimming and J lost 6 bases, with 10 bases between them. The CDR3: CASSPRHPEAFF. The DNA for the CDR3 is TGTGCCAGTAGTCCGAGGCACCCTGAAGCTTTCTTT.